This T cell receptor (beta chain) was retrieved from a study of blood T cell repertoires in COVID-19. Study background: Samples of COVID-19 (acute and convalescent) were obtained from the United States, Italy and Spain. Sources were T cells, B-cell-depleted T cells, or PBMCs; the material itself was cDNA or gDNA.

J lost 8 bases, V lost 4 bases, and 7 bases had no gene match. The CDR3 sequence is 12 residues long. Per germline, CDR1 SQVTM and CDR2 ANQGSEA. Under the authors' procedure: Reference gene primer amplification yielded estimated nucleated cell counts. Clones were read by immunoSEQ multiplex PCR, and TCRdb kept only the in-frame ones, dropping some. That table furnishes V, J and clone size, whereas the DNA furnished D and trimming. This sample has tens of thousands of clones; roughly three quarters occur once, and the top ten carry approximately 15%. This clone occurred a few times. The sample taken for sequencing was peripheral blood. This chain links TRBV29-1 with TRBJ2-7, with 8 bases fitting TRBD1. The origin of this receptor is a human donor with active or convalescent COVID-19. The donor label of this sample is uncertain. As DNA, the CDR3 is TGCAGCGTTGGGGCAGGGGGCGGGCAGCAGTACTTC. This encodes CSVGAGGGQQYF.